The rows below give T cell receptor beta chains drawn from one sample of a study of shared clonotypes between healthy human individuals. This table comes from immunoSEQ multiplex PCR, and its TCRdb copy is limited to in-frame clones, with some not included. The sample holds approximately 1.5 million clones, 95% to 99% seen once. Specimen: naive CD4+ T cells sorted from blood. The receptors stem from a young man in good health. CDR3s include the opening cysteine and the closing phenylalanine or tryptophan. Fields, in order: V gene, clone size, J gene, D gene, CDR3 DNA, CDR3 protein. D genes are given only for firm matches. Not every row has a clone size; where given, it reads once, few, many or a size class.

v_call: TRBV27; clone_size: -; j_call: TRBJ2-7; d_call: -; cdr3_nt: TGTGCCAGCAGCCCCGGCCGGGGACTCTCCTACGAGCAGTACTTC; cdr3_aa: CASSPGRGLSYEQYF
v_call: TRBV6-1; clone_size: -; j_call: TRBJ2-7; d_call: TRBD2; cdr3_nt: TGTGCCAGCAAAAATAGCGGGAGGTTCTACGAGCAGTACTTC; cdr3_aa: CASKNSGRFYEQYF
v_call: TRBV5-1; clone_size: once; j_call: TRBJ2-1; d_call: -; cdr3_nt: TGCGCCAGCAGCTTTCTACGGAGCGGTGAGCAGTTCTTC; cdr3_aa: CASSFLRSGEQFF
v_call: TRBV14; clone_size: -; j_call: TRBJ2-7; d_call: -; cdr3_nt: TGTGCCAGCAGCCAAGTGCAGTCTCGGAAGCAGTACTTC; cdr3_aa: CASSQVQSRKQYF
v_call: TRBV5-8; clone_size: once; j_call: TRBJ2-7; d_call: -; cdr3_nt: TGTGCCAGCAGCCCAGGATTTGGGGTCGAGCAGTACTTC; cdr3_aa: CASSPGFGVEQYF
v_call: TRBV6-5; clone_size: -; j_call: TRBJ1-1; d_call: -; cdr3_nt: TGTGCCAGCAGTTACTGGGTGAACACTGAAGCTTTCTTT; cdr3_aa: CASSYWVNTEAFF
v_call: TRBV5-1; clone_size: once; j_call: TRBJ2-7; d_call: -; cdr3_nt: TGCGCCAGCAGCTTGGCCGAGGGCTACGAGCAGTACTTC; cdr3_aa: CASSLAEGYEQYF
v_call: TRBV6-6; clone_size: -; j_call: TRBJ1-3; d_call: -; cdr3_nt: TGTGCCAGCAGTGGGACGGCTCACTCTGGAAACACCATATATTTT; cdr3_aa: CASSGTAHSGNTIYF
v_call: TRBV5-4; clone_size: -; j_call: TRBJ1-5; d_call: -; cdr3_nt: TGTGCCAGCAGCTTGGAACCATATCAGCCCCAGCATTTT; cdr3_aa: CASSLEPYQPQHF
v_call: TRBV7-9; clone_size: -; j_call: TRBJ2-1; d_call: -; cdr3_nt: TGTGCCAGCAGCTCAACTAGCAACTACAATGAGCAGTTCTTC; cdr3_aa: CASSSTSNYNEQFF
v_call: TRBV5-6; clone_size: -; j_call: TRBJ2-3; d_call: TRBD2; cdr3_nt: TGTGCCAGCAGCTTCCCCACTAGCGGGAGTCTCACAGATACGCAGTATTTT; cdr3_aa: CASSFPTSGSLTDTQYF
v_call: TRBV19; clone_size: -; j_call: TRBJ2-3; d_call: -; cdr3_nt: TGTGCCAGTAGCATTCGTCGTTTTACAGGATCTAACACAGATACGCAGTATTTT; cdr3_aa: CASSIRRFTGSNTDTQYF
v_call: TRBV15; clone_size: -; j_call: TRBJ1-3; d_call: TRBD1; cdr3_nt: TGTGCCACCAGCAGAAAACACGGGACAGGGATCTCTGGAAACACCATATATTTT; cdr3_aa: CATSRKHGTGISGNTIYF
v_call: TRBV7-9; clone_size: -; j_call: TRBJ1-5; d_call: TRBD1; cdr3_nt: TGTGCCAGCAGCGATCAGGGGGGGGGCAATCAGCCCCAGCATTTT; cdr3_aa: CASSDQGGGNQPQHF
v_call: TRBV9; clone_size: -; j_call: TRBJ2-1; d_call: TRBD1; cdr3_nt: TGTGCCAGCAGCGTAGAAATCAGGGGGCTCGCTGAGCAGTTCTTC; cdr3_aa: CASSVEIRGLAEQFF
v_call: TRBV28; clone_size: -; j_call: TRBJ1-5; d_call: TRBD1; cdr3_nt: TGTGCCAGCATTGGGGACAGTCCGTATCAGCCCCAGCATTTT; cdr3_aa: CASIGDSPYQPQHF
v_call: TRBV9; clone_size: -; j_call: TRBJ1-1; d_call: -; cdr3_nt: TGTGCCAGCAGCGTAGACCCCCCTGAGGGTATGAACACTGAAGCTTTCTTT; cdr3_aa: CASSVDPPEGMNTEAFF
v_call: TRBV7-6; clone_size: -; j_call: TRBJ2-7; d_call: TRBD2; cdr3_nt: TGTGCCAGCAGCTTAACTAGCGGACGAACCTACGAGCAGTACTTC; cdr3_aa: CASSLTSGRTYEQYF
v_call: TRBV5-1; clone_size: -; j_call: TRBJ2-7; d_call: TRBD2; cdr3_nt: TGCGCCAGCAGCAGGGTGGCGGGAGCCCTGAACGAGCAGTACTTC; cdr3_aa: CASSRVAGALNEQYF
v_call: TRBV29-1; clone_size: -; j_call: TRBJ1-2; d_call: -; cdr3_nt: TGCAGCGTGAGGGAAAAGGTACCAGGCGGCTACACCTTC; cdr3_aa: CSVREKVPGGYTF
v_call: TRBV7-9; clone_size: -; j_call: TRBJ2-7; d_call: TRBD1; cdr3_nt: TGTGCCAGCAGCGCCGGGACAGGGACCTACGAGCAGTACTTC; cdr3_aa: CASSAGTGTYEQYF
v_call: TRBV15; clone_size: -; j_call: TRBJ2-7; d_call: TRBD1; cdr3_nt: TGTGCCACCAGCAGGAGCGGGACAGGGGCCTACGAGCAGTACTTC; cdr3_aa: CATSRSGTGAYEQYF
v_call: TRBV9; clone_size: -; j_call: TRBJ1-1; d_call: -; cdr3_nt: TGTGCCAGCAGCGTGACATCGTATGCTGAAGCTTTCTTT; cdr3_aa: CASSVTSYAEAFF
v_call: TRBV9; clone_size: -; j_call: TRBJ2-7; d_call: TRBD1; cdr3_nt: TGTGCCAGCAGCGAAACCGGGACAGGATACTACGAGCAGTACTTC; cdr3_aa: CASSETGTGYYEQYF
v_call: TRBV20-1; clone_size: few; j_call: TRBJ2-1; d_call: -; cdr3_nt: TGCAGTGCTAGGAAGAATGAGCAGTTCTTC; cdr3_aa: CSARKNEQFF
v_call: TRBV9; clone_size: -; j_call: TRBJ1-1; d_call: -; cdr3_nt: TGTGCCAGCAGCGGCAGTTACAGAGCTAAAGAAGCTTTCTTT; cdr3_aa: CASSGSYRAKEAFF
v_call: TRBV19; clone_size: -; j_call: TRBJ2-5; d_call: -; cdr3_nt: TGTGCCAGTAGTATTCGTCTAGTCCAAGAGACCCAGTACTTC; cdr3_aa: CASSIRLVQETQYF
v_call: TRBV7-6; clone_size: once; j_call: TRBJ2-2; d_call: -; cdr3_nt: TGTGCCAGCAGCTCAATAGCTAACACCGGGGAGCTGTTTTTT; cdr3_aa: CASSSIANTGELFF
v_call: TRBV11-3; clone_size: -; j_call: TRBJ2-5; d_call: TRBD2; cdr3_nt: TGTGCCAATGTCCGGCTTAGCGGGGGTTACCAAGAGACCCAGTACTTC; cdr3_aa: CANVRLSGGYQETQYF
v_call: TRBV5-5; clone_size: -; j_call: TRBJ1-2; d_call: -; cdr3_nt: TGTGCCAGCAGCTTGGTTACAGACCCTCATGGCTACACCTTC; cdr3_aa: CASSLVTDPHGYTF
v_call: TRBV2; clone_size: -; j_call: TRBJ1-2; d_call: -; cdr3_nt: TGTGCCAGCAGTTTAAGTCGGCAGTCGGACTATGGCTACACCTTC; cdr3_aa: CASSLSRQSDYGYTF
v_call: TRBV10-2; clone_size: -; j_call: TRBJ1-5; d_call: -; cdr3_nt: TGCGCCAGCAGTGAGTCCGGGGGGACCCATCAGCCCCAGCATTTT; cdr3_aa: CASSESGGTHQPQHF
v_call: TRBV4-3; clone_size: -; j_call: TRBJ2-3; d_call: TRBD2; cdr3_nt: TGCGCCAGCAGCCCGGCGGGGGGGCATACAGATACGCAGTATTTT; cdr3_aa: CASSPAGGHTDTQYF
v_call: TRBV11-3; clone_size: -; j_call: TRBJ2-1; d_call: -; cdr3_nt: TGTGCCAGCAGCTTAATGAGGAGCTCCTACAATGAGCAGTTCTTC; cdr3_aa: CASSLMRSSYNEQFF
v_call: TRBV4-2; clone_size: once; j_call: TRBJ2-7; d_call: -; cdr3_nt: TGTGCCAGCAGCCAAGATGTCGGAAGCTCCTACGAGCAGTACTTC; cdr3_aa: CASSQDVGSSYEQYF
v_call: TRBV5-8; clone_size: -; j_call: TRBJ1-5; d_call: -; cdr3_nt: TGTGCCAGCAGCTTGGTGAGAGATCAGCCCCAGCATTTT; cdr3_aa: CASSLVRDQPQHF
v_call: TRBV9; clone_size: -; j_call: TRBJ2-7; d_call: -; cdr3_nt: TGTGCCAGCAGCGCCCGGCCGGGAGAGGGAATCTTCTCCTACGAGCAGTACTTC; cdr3_aa: CASSARPGEGIFSYEQYF
v_call: TRBV5-1; clone_size: -; j_call: TRBJ2-5; d_call: TRBD1; cdr3_nt: TGCGCCAGCAGCCGGCTACAGGGGTCGGAGACCCAGTACTTC; cdr3_aa: CASSRLQGSETQYF
v_call: TRBV7-9; clone_size: -; j_call: TRBJ1-1; d_call: -; cdr3_nt: TGTGCCAGCAGCTTACCGCTTCCTATAAAGGGTGAAGCTTTCTTT; cdr3_aa: CASSLPLPIKGEAFF
v_call: TRBV5-1; clone_size: -; j_call: TRBJ2-1; d_call: -; cdr3_nt: TGCGCCAGCAGCTTGGCGGGACTTGTGAATGAGCAGTTCTTC; cdr3_aa: CASSLAGLVNEQFF
v_call: TRBV18; clone_size: -; j_call: TRBJ1-4; d_call: -; cdr3_nt: TGTGCCAGCTCGGGGCCGATGAGGACAAATGAAAAACTGTTTTTT; cdr3_aa: CASSGPMRTNEKLFF
v_call: TRBV4-1; clone_size: -; j_call: TRBJ2-2; d_call: -; cdr3_nt: TGCGCCAGCAGCTTTTCAGCCGGGGAGCTGTTTTTT; cdr3_aa: CASSFSAGELFF
v_call: TRBV7-8; clone_size: -; j_call: TRBJ2-7; d_call: -; cdr3_nt: TGTGCCAGCAGCTTAGCCCCCTCGACTAGTTGGATCCACGAGCAGTACTTC; cdr3_aa: CASSLAPSTSWIHEQYF
v_call: TRBV18; clone_size: -; j_call: TRBJ2-2; d_call: -; cdr3_nt: TGTGCCAGCTCTCCCACTAGGACAGCCTTGAACACCGGGGAGCTGTTTTTT; cdr3_aa: CASSPTRTALNTGELFF
v_call: TRBV10-3; clone_size: -; j_call: TRBJ2-1; d_call: -; cdr3_nt: TGTGCCATCAGTGCTGTCCTAGGGGCGGGCGAGCAGTTCTTC; cdr3_aa: CAISAVLGAGEQFF
v_call: TRBV6-5; clone_size: -; j_call: TRBJ1-5; d_call: -; cdr3_nt: TGTGCCAGCAGGGAGGGGGAATTGCGAAATCAGCCCCAGCATTTT; cdr3_aa: CASREGELRNQPQHF
v_call: TRBV7-9; clone_size: -; j_call: TRBJ2-1; d_call: -; cdr3_nt: TGTGCCAGCAGATTCCGGGGCGACAATGAGCAGTTCTTC; cdr3_aa: CASRFRGDNEQFF
v_call: TRBV18; clone_size: -; j_call: TRBJ2-1; d_call: TRBD2; cdr3_nt: TGTGCCAGCTCACCACCGGGACTAGCGCACTACAATGAGCAGTTCTTC; cdr3_aa: CASSPPGLAHYNEQFF
v_call: TRBV19; clone_size: once; j_call: TRBJ1-5; d_call: TRBD1; cdr3_nt: TGTGCCAGTAGTATAGGGACAGGGCCCAATCAGCCCCAGCATTTT; cdr3_aa: CASSIGTGPNQPQHF
v_call: TRBV28; clone_size: -; j_call: TRBJ2-5; d_call: TRBD2; cdr3_nt: TGTGCCAGCAGCCTTGGGACTAGCTGGGAGACCCAGTACTTC; cdr3_aa: CASSLGTSWETQYF
v_call: TRBV5-1; clone_size: -; j_call: TRBJ1-1; d_call: -; cdr3_nt: TGCGCCAGCAGCTTGGCCTTTCGGGGGCGGAACACTGAAGCTTTCTTT; cdr3_aa: CASSLAFRGRNTEAFF
v_call: TRBV29-1; clone_size: -; j_call: TRBJ2-1; d_call: -; cdr3_nt: TGCAGCGCGGAGCGCAGGGATTATGAGCAGTTCTTC; cdr3_aa: CSAERRDYEQFF
v_call: TRBV10-3; clone_size: -; j_call: TRBJ2-1; d_call: -; cdr3_nt: TGTGCCATCAGTGAGTCCCTAGTCTCCTACAATGAGCAGTTCTTC; cdr3_aa: CAISESLVSYNEQFF
v_call: TRBV4-2; clone_size: -; j_call: TRBJ2-1; d_call: TRBD2; cdr3_nt: TGTGCCAGCAGCCGTCATACCGTGGCGGGAGGGCCAGGGCCGTTGGATGAGCAGTTCTTC; cdr3_aa: CASSRHTVAGGPGPLDEQFF